This T cell receptor (beta chain) was profiled in a study of blood T cells in healthy people across ages. CDR1 is MNHNS and CDR2 is SASEGT in the germline V gene. CDR3 length: 14 amino acids. V was cut by 10 bases and J by 2 bases, with 16 bases left in between. Combining a sample-barcoded 5' primer with a J-beta primer mix, a second PCR ran for 7 to 11 cycles. Every sample gave at least 3 million paired-end reads containing CDR3. TCRdb analysed the 5' RACE reads with MiXCR anew, one entry per CDR3 protein. The sample lists about 640,000 distinct CDR3 sequences, roughly 58% occurring once. Each sample yielded at least 6 million isolated PBMCs.

The TCR was taken from a man aged 55 to 70 in good health. The chain uses TRBV6-1 and TRBJ2-3; D ambiguous. Sample: blood. CDR3 amino acids: CATHLFDATDTQYF. The CDR3 DNA reads TGTGCCACCCATTTATTCGATGCCACAGATACGCAGTATTTT.